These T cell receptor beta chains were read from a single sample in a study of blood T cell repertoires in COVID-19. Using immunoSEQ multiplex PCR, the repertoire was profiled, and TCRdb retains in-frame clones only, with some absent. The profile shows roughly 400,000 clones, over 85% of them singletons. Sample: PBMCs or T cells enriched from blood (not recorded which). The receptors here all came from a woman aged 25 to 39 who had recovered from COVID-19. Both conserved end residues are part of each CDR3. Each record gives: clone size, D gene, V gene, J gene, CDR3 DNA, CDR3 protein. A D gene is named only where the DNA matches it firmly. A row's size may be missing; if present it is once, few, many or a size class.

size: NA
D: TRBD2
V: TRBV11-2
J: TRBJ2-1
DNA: TGTGCCAGCAGCTTAGCCCGGACTAGCGGGCAGTTCTTC
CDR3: CASSLARTSGQFF

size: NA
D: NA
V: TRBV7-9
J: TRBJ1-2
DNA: TGTGCCAGCAGCTTTGCAGTTCCTAACTATGGCTACATCTTC
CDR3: CASSFAVPNYGYIF

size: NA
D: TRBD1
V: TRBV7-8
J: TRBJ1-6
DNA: TGTGCCAGCAGCTTAGTACAGGGACAGGGGTCCTATAATTCACCCCTCCACTTT
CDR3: CASSLVQGQGSYNSPLHF

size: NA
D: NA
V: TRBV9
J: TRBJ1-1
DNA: TGTGCCAGCAGCCCCCGGGAAGTAATGAACACTGAAGCTTTCTTT
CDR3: CASSPREVMNTEAFF

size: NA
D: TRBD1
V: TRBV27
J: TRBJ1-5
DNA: TGTGCCAGCAGTTTTCAGGGGGCGGGTCAGCCCCAGCATTTT
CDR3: CASSFQGAGQPQHF

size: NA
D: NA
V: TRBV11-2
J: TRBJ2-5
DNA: TGTGCCAGCAGCCCCCGCCGGACAGTCCAAGAGACCCAGTACTTC
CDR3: CASSPRRTVQETQYF

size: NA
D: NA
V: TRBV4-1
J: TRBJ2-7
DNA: TGCGCCAGCAGCCACTCACAACAGAGCTACGAGCAGTACTTC
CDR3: CASSHSQQSYEQYF

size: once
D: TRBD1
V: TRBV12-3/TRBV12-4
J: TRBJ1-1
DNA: TGTGCCAGCAGCCCCGACAGGGGTAAGGAAGCTTTCTTT
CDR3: CASSPDRGKEAFF

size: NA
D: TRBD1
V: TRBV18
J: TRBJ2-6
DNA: TGTGCCACTTCACCCCGGACAGGGGACTCTGGGGCCAACGTCCTGACTTTC
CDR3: CATSPRTGDSGANVLTF

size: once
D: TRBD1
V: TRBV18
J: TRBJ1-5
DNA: TGTGCCAGCTCACGTAGGCCGGTTAGGGACAGGAGCAATCAGCCCCAGCATTTT
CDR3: CASSRRPVRDRSNQPQHF

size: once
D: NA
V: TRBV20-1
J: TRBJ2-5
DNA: TGCAGTGCTAGTGTGGCGGATATCCAAGAGACCCAGTACTTC
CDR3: CSASVADIQETQYF

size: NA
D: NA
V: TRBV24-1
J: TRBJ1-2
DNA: TGTGCCACCAGTGATGGGCAGGGTGGTGGCTACACCTTC
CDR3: CATSDGQGGGYTF

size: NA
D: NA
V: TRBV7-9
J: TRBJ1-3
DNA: TGTGCCAGCACCAGGTCGGGTGGTGGAAACACCATATATTTT
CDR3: CASTRSGGGNTIYF

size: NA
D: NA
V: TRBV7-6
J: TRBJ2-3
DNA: TGTGCCAGCAGCCGCGGGACTTTGGGGGTTGCAGATACGCAGTATTTT
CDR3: CASSRGTLGVADTQYF

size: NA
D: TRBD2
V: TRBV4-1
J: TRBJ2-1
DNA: TGCGCCAGCAGCTCACGCGGGACTAGAGTTTATAGGAATGAGCAGTTCTTC
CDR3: CASSSRGTRVYRNEQFF

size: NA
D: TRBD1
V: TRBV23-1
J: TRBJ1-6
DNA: TGCGCCAGCAGTCAAGGCCAAGGGACAGGGGTACCACTTTCACCCCTCCACTTT
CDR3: CASSQGQGTGVPLSPLHF

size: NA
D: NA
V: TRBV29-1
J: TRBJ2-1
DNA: TGCAGCGTTCCAAACAGCAATTACAATGAGCAGTTCTTC
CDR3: CSVPNSNYNEQFF

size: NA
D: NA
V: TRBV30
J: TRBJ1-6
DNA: TGTGCCTGGAGTGTACGGGGGTCAGGGAATTCACCCCTCCACTTT
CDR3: CAWSVRGSGNSPLHF

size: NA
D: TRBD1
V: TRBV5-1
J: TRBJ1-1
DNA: TGCGCCAGCAGCTTCAGGGGGCGGAACACTGAAGCTTTCTTT
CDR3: CASSFRGRNTEAFF

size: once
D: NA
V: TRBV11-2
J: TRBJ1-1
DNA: TGTGCCAGCAGCTTAGGGGGCGGGAACACTGAAGCTTTCTTT
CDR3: CASSLGGGNTEAFF

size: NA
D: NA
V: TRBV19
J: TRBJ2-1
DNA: TGTGCCAGTATAGAGGGGCTAAGACCAGGGGCTAACAATGAGCAGTTCTTC
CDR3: CASIEGLRPGANNEQFF

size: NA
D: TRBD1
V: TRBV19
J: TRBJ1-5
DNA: TGTGCCAGTAAAGAAATACAGGGGACCAATCAGCCCCAGCATTTT
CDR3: CASKEIQGTNQPQHF

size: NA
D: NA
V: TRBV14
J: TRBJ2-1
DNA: TGTGCCAGCAGCCAAGGATTCGGTTCGGATGAGCAGTTCTTC
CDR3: CASSQGFGSDEQFF

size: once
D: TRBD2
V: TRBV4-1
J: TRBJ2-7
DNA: TGCGCCAGCAGCCAACATACTAGCGGGAGCTACGAGCAGTACTTC
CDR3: CASSQHTSGSYEQYF

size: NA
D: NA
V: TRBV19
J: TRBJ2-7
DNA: TGTGCCAGTAGTATAGGGAGTCTGAGCTACGAGCAGTACTTC
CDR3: CASSIGSLSYEQYF

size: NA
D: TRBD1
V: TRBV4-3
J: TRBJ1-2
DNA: TGCGCCAGCAGCCAAGTAACCCCGGGACAGCGGTATGGCTACACCTTC
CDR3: CASSQVTPGQRYGYTF

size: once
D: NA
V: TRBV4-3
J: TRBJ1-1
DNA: TGCGCCAGCAGCCAAGATCTCGGAGGGGCGAACACTGAAGCTTTCTTT
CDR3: CASSQDLGGANTEAFF

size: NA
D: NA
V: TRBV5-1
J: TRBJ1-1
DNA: TGCGCCAGCAGCTTGGATGTAGACACTGAAGCTTTCTTT
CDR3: CASSLDVDTEAFF

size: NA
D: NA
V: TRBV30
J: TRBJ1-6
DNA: TGTGCCTGGAGCAGAGGCAGGGAGGATTCACCCCTCCACTTT
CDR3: CAWSRGREDSPLHF

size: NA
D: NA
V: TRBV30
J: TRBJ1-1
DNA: TGTGCCTGGAGTGTCCCAATCGGGGGGCTCTTGAACACTGAAGCTTTCTTT
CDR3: CAWSVPIGGLLNTEAFF

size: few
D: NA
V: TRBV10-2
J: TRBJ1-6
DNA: TGCGCCAGCAGTGAGGGTTGGAGTGGGGGGGAACGTTCACCCCTCCACTTT
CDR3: CASSEGWSGGERSPLHF

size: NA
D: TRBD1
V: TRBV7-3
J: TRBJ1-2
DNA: TGTGCCAGCGGACAGGGTCAATCGGGGGGCTACACCTTC
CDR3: CASGQGQSGGYTF

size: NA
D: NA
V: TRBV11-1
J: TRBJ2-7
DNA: TGTGCCAGCAGCTTCGGGCTAGACAGCTCCTACGAGCAGTACTTC
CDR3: CASSFGLDSSYEQYF

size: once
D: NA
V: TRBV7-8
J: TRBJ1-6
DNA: TGTGCCAGCAGCCTACCGACAGATAATTCACCCCTCCACTTT
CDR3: CASSLPTDNSPLHF

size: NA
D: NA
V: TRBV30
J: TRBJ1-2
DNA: TGTGCCTGGAGTCCCGGGCGAGGGAATGGCTACACCTTC
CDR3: CAWSPGRGNGYTF

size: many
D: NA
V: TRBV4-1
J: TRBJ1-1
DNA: TGCGCCAGCAGCCAAGTCATGGCCCGTGAAGCTTTCTTT
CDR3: CASSQVMAREAFF

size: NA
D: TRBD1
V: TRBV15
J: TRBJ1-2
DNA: TGTGCCACCAGCAGACAGACAGGGGAAACTTATGGCTACACCTTC
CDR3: CATSRQTGETYGYTF

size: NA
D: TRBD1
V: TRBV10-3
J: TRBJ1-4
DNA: TGTGCCATCTCAGACAGGGGGTACGAAAAACTGTTTTTT
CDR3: CAISDRGYEKLFF

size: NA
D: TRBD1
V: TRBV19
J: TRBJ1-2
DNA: TGTGCCAGTAGTGCGGGACAGGGGGTTTACTATGGCTACACCTTC
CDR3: CASSAGQGVYYGYTF

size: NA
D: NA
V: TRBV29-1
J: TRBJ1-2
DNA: TGCAGCGTTGAAGGATTCGGGACACCCTTAAACTATGGCTACACCTTC
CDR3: CSVEGFGTPLNYGYTF

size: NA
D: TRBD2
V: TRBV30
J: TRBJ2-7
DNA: TGTGCCTGGGACGGACTAGCGGGAGGTTACGAGCAGTACTTC
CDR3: CAWDGLAGGYEQYF

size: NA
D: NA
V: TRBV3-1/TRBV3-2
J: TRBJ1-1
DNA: TGTGCCAGCAGCCAAGGCGCCGTACCCATGAACACTGAAGCTTTCTTT
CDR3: CASSQGAVPMNTEAFF

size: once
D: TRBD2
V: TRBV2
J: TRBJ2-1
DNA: TGTGCCAGCAGGCTAGCGGGAGGGGCCCATGAGCAGTTCTTC
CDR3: CASRLAGGAHEQFF

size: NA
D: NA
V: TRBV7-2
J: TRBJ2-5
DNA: TGTGCCAGCAGCTTCTCTAGCCAGGAGACCCAGTACTTC
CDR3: CASSFSSQETQYF

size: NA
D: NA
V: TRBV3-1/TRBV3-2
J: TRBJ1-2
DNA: TGTGCCAGCAGCCAAGGGAGATCCTATGGCTACACCTTC
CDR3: CASSQGRSYGYTF

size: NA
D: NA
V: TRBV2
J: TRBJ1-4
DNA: TGTGCCAGCACCACTCTCAGGGAAAAACTGTTTTTT
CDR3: CASTTLREKLFF

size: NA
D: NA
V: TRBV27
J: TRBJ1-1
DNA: TGTGCCAGCAGTGTTACAGTTAACACTGAAGCTTTCTTT
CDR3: CASSVTVNTEAFF

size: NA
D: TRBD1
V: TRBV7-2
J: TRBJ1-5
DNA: TGTGCCAGCAGCCCTCGACAGGGGGCGGGGCAGCCCCAGCATTTT
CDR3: CASSPRQGAGQPQHF